Reported below is one TCR beta chain. Antigen specificity is unknown. The CDR3 is made up of 12 amino acids. Trimming pared 3 bases from V and 12 bases from J, leaving 12 bases between. These data come from a study of vaccination effects on CD4 cells after COVID-19. Turning to the study itself: Participants got two doses of BNT162b2 or mRNA-1273 vaccine. General study results and limits: The study found marked clonal contraction of infection- and vaccine-induced clones late after vaccination.

ViraFEST used viral peptide pools to expand antigen-specific CD4+ T cells before sequencing. CD4+ T cell isolation took place after less than 13 days of culture. Vaccine recipients lacked prior SARS-CoV-2 infection and had negative nucleocapsid antibodies. Each well held 1.5 million to 2.5 million PBMC cultured with about 10 ug/ml peptides and around 10 IU/ml IL-2. Sequenced by immunoSEQ multiplex PCR; TCRdb stores in-frame clones only, minus some. Of roughly 53,000 clones in the sample, roughly 73% were seen once. The rearrangement links TRBV12-3 or TRBV12-4 to TRBJ2-1; D possibly corresponds to TRBD1 (5 bases). The sample here was CD4+ T cells from PBMCs cultured with HCoV-OC43 spike peptides, taken before COVID-19 vaccination. Described subset: HCoV-OC43 spike overlapping peptide pool stimulation. The TCR originated in a human donor who received a COVID-19 vaccine. CDR3 DNA sequence: TGTGCCAGCAGTTTGGTAGGGCAGGGGCAGTTCTTC. This encodes CASSLVGQGQFF.